The source of this T cell receptor beta chain is a study of neurological immune-mediated disorders. TCRdb processed the 5' RACE reads anew with MiXCR; each CDR3 protein has one entry. The sample records approximately 45,000 distinct CDR3 sequences, approximately 15% being singletons. This clonotype appeared a single time. A much larger clone differs from this one at a single base, so this may be a read error. Time point in this sample: longitudinal time-point 3. The sequence was obtained from a man in his thirties or forties in good health. What was sequenced was PBMCs.

The CDR3 bases are TGCAGTGCTAGTTTGACTAGCAGGAGGGCCTCCTACGAGCAGTACTTC. This codes for CSASLTSRRASYEQYF. J is TRBJ2-7 and V is TRBV20-1; TRBD2 aligns across 7 bases. CDR1 and CDR2 (germline): DFQATT, SNEGSKA (reference sequence). Germline trimming cut 3 bases from V and 0 bases from J; bases unmatched to any gene: 11. The CDR3 totals 16 residues.